One and the same sample provided the 10 T cell receptor beta chains below, sequenced in a study of control samples from healthy donors and cancer patients. Data came from immunoSEQ multiplex PCR; TCRdb stores just in-frame clones and leaves some out. The data show about 120,000 clones, with 93% seen just once and about 2.8% held by the top ten. Sequenced material: blood. The receptors come from a man aged 25 to 40 in good health.

The V gene is TRBV3-1 (or the pseudogene TRBV3-2), the J gene TRBJ2-3, with 9 bases that match TRBD2. Unmatched junction bases numbered 9, after V lost 8 bases and J lost 12 bases. Germline CDR1 and CDR2: LGHDT and YNNKEL (reference sequence). This CDR3 is 12 amino acids long. The DNA for the CDR3 is TGTGCCAGCCATCAAGCGGGGGGCCCCCAGTATTTT. As protein: CASHQAGGPQYF.

The V gene is TRBV11-2, the J gene TRBJ1-1; possibly TRBD1 for D (5 bases). The germline gives CDR1 SGHAT, CDR2 FQNNGV. This CDR3 has 15 amino acids. V was shortened by 3 bases and J by 1 base, with 12 bases between the two germline ends. The chain's CDR3 is CASSFMNGGNTEAFF. The CDR3, as DNA: TGTGCCAGCAGCTTCATGAATGGGGGGAACACTGAAGCTTTCTTT. The full variable domain, with the rest looked up from reference TRBV11-2 and TRBJ1-1, is EAGVAQSPRYKIIEKRQSVAFWCNPISGHATLYWYQQILGQGPKLLIQFQNNGVVDDSQLPKDRFSAERLKGVDSTLKIQPAKLEDSAVYLCASSFMNGGNTEAFFGQGTRLTVV.

Of note for this clone: The identical CDR3 is also encoded by other nucleotide sequences in the sample. The V call is TRBV4-2, the J call TRBJ1-5; D remains ambiguous. Trimming shortened V by 1 base and J by 1 base, and 5 bases separated the two germline ends. This CDR3 is built from 14 residues. Germline CDR1 and CDR2: LGHNA and YNFKEQ. CDR3 sequence: CASSQGQSNQPQHF. DNA for the CDR3: TGTGCCAGCAGCCAAGGGCAGAGCAATCAGCCCCAGCATTTT.

V gene TRBV7-3 combines with J gene TRBJ2-3; 10 bases align to TRBD2. This CDR3 comprises 17 residues. From germline, CDR1 is SGHTA and CDR2 FQGTGA. V shed 1 base, J shed 4 bases, and the junction held 8 bases outside the gene matches. As DNA, the CDR3 is TGTGCCAGCAGCTTAAATTTGGCTAGCGGGGGTGCAGATACGCAGTATTTT. It codes for CASSLNLASGGADTQYF.

This sequence joins TRBV9 and TRBJ2-2; TRBD1 is a possible D gene (5 bases). The germline V and J ends were trimmed by 6 bases and 4 bases, with 10 bases remaining between them. The CDR3 totals 13 residues. The germline V gene has CDR1 SGDLS and CDR2 YYNGEE. The CDR3 region is CASIDTGTGELFF. The CDR3 bases are TGTGCCAGCATCGACACAGGCACCGGGGAGCTGTTTTTT.

The V call is TRBV11-3, the J call TRBJ2-1, with D possibly being TRBD1 (6 bases). The CDR3 contains 16 residues. Per germline, CDR1 SGHNT and CDR2 YENEEA. Trimming shortened V by 5 bases and J by 10 bases, and 24 bases separated the two germline ends. The CDR3 protein is CASSRWGKGGDREQFF. The CDR3 DNA is TGTGCCAGCAGCCGGTGGGGGAAAGGGGGTGACAGGGAGCAGTTCTTC. Full variable domain (remainder filled in from reference TRBV11-3 and TRBJ2-1): EAGVVQSPRYKIIEKKQPVAFWCNPISGHNTLYWYLQNLGQGPELLIRYENEEAVDDSQLPKDRFSAERLKGVDSTLKIQPAELGDSAVYLCASSRWGKGGDREQFFGPGTRLTVL.

The chain employs TRBV6-2 or TRBV6-3 and TRBJ1-2, with 9 bases matching TRBD1. After removal of 5 bases from V and 4 bases from J, the junction contained 2 bases not matched to a gene. The germline CDR1 and CDR2 sequences are MNHEY and SVGEGT. This CDR3 region has 13 residues. The CDR3 DNA is TGTGCCAGCAGTGGGACAGGGACCTATGGCTACACCTTC. Amino acid sequence: CASSGTGTYGYTF.

The V and J genes are TRBV4-1 and TRBJ2-7; 7 bases are a match to TRBD2. In germline, CDR1 is MGHRA, CDR2 YSYEKL. This CDR3 has 15 residues. After removal of 8 bases from V and 0 bases from J, the junction contained 10 bases not matched to a gene. The CDR3 here is CASAREAGSSYEQYF. DNA for the CDR3: TGCGCCAGCGCCAGAGAAGCGGGGAGCTCCTACGAGCAGTACTTC.

J is TRBJ2-3 and V is TRBV7-6, with 8 bases identical to TRBD1. This CDR3 is 16 amino acids long. Germline loops: CDR1 SGHVS, CDR2 FNYEAQ. V trimming: 5 bases; J trimming: 3 bases; junction bases outside the gene matches: 10. CDR3: CASSAGTGGGTDTQYF. Written as DNA, the CDR3 is TGTGCCAGCAGCGCAGGGACAGGTGGGGGGACAGATACGCAGTATTTT.

The chain employs TRBV6-5 and TRBJ2-1, with D hard to call. Germline V gene sequence: CDR1 MNHEY, CDR2 SVGAGI. This CDR3 is built from 12 residues. Trimming took off 5 bases at V and 8 bases at J, with 10 bases between the two ends. The chain's CDR3 is CASSQWGHEQFF. For the CDR3, the DNA is TGTGCCAGCAGTCAGTGGGGTCATGAGCAGTTCTTC.